This T cell receptor beta chain was identified during a study of cytomegalovirus exposure and HLA in healthy donors. Across the study: The Caucasian-associated ancestry cluster contained approximately 81% of the roughly 400 genotyped donors.

Study-wide results and caveats: Later analysis identified a missense DCLRE1C variant that was linked to TCR beta V- and J-gene trimming. Among TCR beta chains, those listed as cytomegalovirus-associated numbered over 150.

V was clipped by 0 bases and J by 6 bases; unmatched bases: 8. The CDR3 consists of 16 residues. Germline V gene data show CDR1 as SGDLS and CDR2 as YYNGEE. This clone was detected a few times. The antigen is not known. Primers for the PCR totalled 60 Vbeta and 13 Jbeta. Produced via immunoSEQ multiplex PCR; TCRdb's table is partial and in-frame only. The sample records 150,000 to 200,000 clones, roughly 77% being singletons. This receptor was taken from a man aged 45-65 years in good health and CMV-seropositive. The sample consisted of PBMCs. The chain combines TRBV9 with TRBJ1-4; the match to TRBD1 covers 7 bases. The CDR3 DNA follows: TGTGCCAGCAGCGTAGCGCGAAGACAGGGATATGAAAAACTGTTTTTT. It codes for CASSVARRQGYEKLFF.